This T cell receptor (beta chain) was profiled in a study of T cells in localized non-small cell lung cancer. Profiling relied on immunoSEQ multiplex PCR, and the TCRdb table lists in-frame clones only, not all of them. The top ten hold around 4% of the sample, which has 25,000 to 30,000 clones, about 92% seen once. Germline V gives CDR1 SGHRS, CDR2 YFSETQ. Trimming took 4 bases from V and 5 from J; bases not matched to a gene: 2. This CDR3 region has 12 residues. Comment on this clone: The antigen is unknown.

Study-wide results and caveats: Because only a single region of the tumor was sequenced, heterogeneity remains possible. Appearances in adjacent lung were noted for a median approximately 50 of the top 100 tumor clones. Among blood samples, higher T cell density accompanied longer overall survival. Compared with tumor, uninvolved adjacent lung displayed greater T cell clonality, ranking highest overall.

The sequenced sample was peripheral blood mononuclear cells, obtained before any cancer treatment. The genes are TRBV5-1 and TRBJ1-2; 7 bases map to TRBD1. This receptor was identified in a woman aged 40 to 75 with stage III lung adenocarcinoma. CDR3 in DNA: TGCGCCAGCAGCCTGACAGGGTATGGCTACACCTTC. Its protein is CASSLTGYGYTF.